What follows are 21 T cell receptor beta chains derived from one specimen sequenced in a study of Graves' ophthalmopathy and Graves' hyperthyroidism. Amplifying from RNA transcripts, the study obtained TCR beta CDR3 regions. Investigators did first-round RT-PCR with HTBI primers, then second-round multiplex PCR. MiXCR was run by TCRdb on the multiplex PCR reads, yielding one entry per CDR3 protein. The table records 350,000 to 450,000 distinct CDR3 sequences, roughly 18% of them present only once. Sequenced: peripheral blood. These receptors all come from a woman between 18 and 30 years old with Graves' ophthalmopathy.

This clonotype was recorded many times. One junction end disagrees with the germline gene, perhaps due to a read error. CDR3 nucleotides: TGTACCAGCAGTATGGGGGACAGGACAACACGGAGTGAAAAACTGTTTTTT. This translates into CTSSMGDRTTRSEKLFF. V gene TRBV12-3 or TRBV12-4 combines with J gene TRBJ1-4; 8 nucleotides agree with TRBD1. The CDR3 loop spans 17 amino acids.

In its sample, this clonotype was seen many times. V gene TRBV10-2 combines with J gene TRBJ1-1; a possible D gene is TRBD1 (5 bases). Trimming cost V 7 bases and J 1 base, with 13 bases left between them. This CDR3 contains 14 residues. Germline values: CDR1 WSHSY, CDR2 SAAADI. The CDR3 loop is CASIRQSGNTEAFF. The CDR3 nucleotides read TGCGCCAGCATAAGACAGTCCGGGAACACTGAAGCTTTCTTT.

The chain couples TRBV12-3 or TRBV12-4 to TRBJ1-5, with 10 bases aligning to TRBD1. V was pared by 4 bases and J by 0 bases, with 9 bases of the junction left unmatched. CDR3 length: 18 amino acids. In DNA, the CDR3 is TGTGCCAGCAGTTCAAGGGACAGGGGCGTCTATAGCAATCAGCCCCAGCATTTT. Protein product: CASSSRDRGVYSNQPQHF.

This clonotype was counted at least ten times. The genes are TRBV12-3 or TRBV12-4 and TRBJ1-3; no clear D. Trimming removed 4 bases at V and 0 bases at J, with 10 bases between. The CDR3 extends over 15 amino acids. The CDR3, as DNA: TGTGCCAGCAGTTCCCTCTTAAACTCTGGAAACACCATATATTTT. Its translation: CASSSLLNSGNTIYF.

This clonotype was recorded at least ten times. This chain uses TRBV27 with TRBJ2-7; 11 positions agree with TRBD1. CDR1 and CDR2 from the germline V gene are MNHEY and SMNVEV (reference sequence). The CDR3 has 14 amino acids. Germline trimming cut 6 bases from V and 7 bases from J; bases unmatched to any gene: 8. The DNA for the CDR3 is TGTGCCAGCAGCCCGGACAGGGGGCAAGGGGAGCAGTACTTC. Translation gives CASSPDRGQGEQYF.

The CDR3 DNA sequence: TGTGCCAGCAGTTACGCAGGGCCCCCTGAAGCTTTCTTT. Translated, it gives CASSYAGPPEAFF. The chain recombines TRBV6-4 with TRBJ1-1; maybe TRBD1 (5 bases). This CDR3 is 13 amino acids long. V was shortened by 5 bases and J by 6 bases, with 13 bases between the two germline ends. The V gene's germline CDR1 is MRHNA and CDR2 SNTAGT.

The V call is TRBV12-3 or TRBV12-4, the J call TRBJ1-5; the D is unclear. CDR3 length: 15 amino acids. Trimming cost V 6 bases and J 0 bases, with 12 bases left between them. CDR3 in amino acids: CASSRDTLSNQPQHF. The CDR3, as DNA: TGTGCCAGCAGCCGCGACACCCTTAGCAATCAGCCCCAGCATTTT.

This clonotype was observed many times. The chain is built from TRBV30 and TRBJ1-1; D remains ambiguous. The CDR3 is 15 residues long. Germline-derived CDR1 and CDR2 are GTSNPN and SVGIG (reference sequence). V was cut by 1 base and J by 8 bases, with 20 bases left in between. The CDR3 DNA follows: TGTGCCTGGAGTGCTGTCGGGAGACCTCCGCGGGAAGCTTTCTTT. Translation gives CAWSAVGRPPREAFF.

This clonotype was found many times. The chain combines TRBV19 with TRBJ1-1; D remains ambiguous. The CDR3 is 13 amino acids. Trimming left V 3 bases short and J 1 base short, with 6 bases between. The germline V gene has CDR1 LNHDA and CDR2 SQIVND (reference sequence). The CDR3 nucleotides are TGTGCCAGTAGTATCAACTCGAACACTGAAGCTTTCTTT. Amino acids: CASSINSNTEAFF.

This clonotype was detected many times. The rearrangement uses TRBV7-2 and TRBJ1-2; TRBD1 might be the D (5 bases). The germline gives CDR1 SGHTA, CDR2 FQGNSA. Trimming took off 0 bases at V and 8 bases at J, with 7 bases between the two ends. The CDR3 length is 12 residues. CDR3 region: CASSLAREGYTF. DNA of the CDR3: TGTGCCAGCAGCTTAGCCAGGGAGGGCTACACCTTC. Based on the CDR3 plus reference TRBV7-2 and TRBJ1-2, the full variable domain is GAGVSQSPSNKVTEKGKDVELRCDPISGHTALYWYRQSLGQGLEFLIYFQGNSAPDKSGLPSDRFSAERTGGSVSTLTIQRTQQEDSAVYLCASSLAREGYTFGSGTRLTVV.

This clonotype appeared many times. The V and J genes are TRBV10-1 and TRBJ2-7; TRBD2 is a possible D gene (5 bases). The ends were cut back, 5 bases at V and 0 bases at J, with 14 bases in the middle. CDR1 is WNHNN, CDR2 SYGVQD, per germline (reference sequence). This CDR3 has 15 amino acids. The CDR3 DNA reads as TGCGCCAGCAGTAAGGGCCTGGGGAGCTCCTACGAGCAGTACTTC. Translated, it gives CASSKGLGSSYEQYF.

This clonotype was counted ten times or more. The chain carries TRBV18 and TRBJ2-5; 7 positions match TRBD1. The germline gives CDR1 KGHSH, CDR2 LQKENI. This CDR3 has 15 amino acids. V dropped 3 bases and J dropped 2; count of bases not matched to a gene: 6. The CDR3 nucleotides read TGTGCCAGCTCACCTCTTCCGGGACAGCAAGAGACCCAGTACTTC. Translated: CASSPLPGQQETQYF.

This clonotype was counted ten times or more. The chain joins TRBV11-2 to TRBJ2-5; D might be TRBD1 or TRBD2, each matching 6 bases. V was trimmed by 3 bases and J by 3 bases, leaving 20 bases between them. Looked up from germline, CDR1 is SGHAT and CDR2 is FQNNGV. CDR3 length: 17 amino acids. The CDR3 DNA follows: TGTGCCAGCAGCTTCCAGCCGGGGGCCCGTGGGGAAGAGACCCAGTACTTC. Its translation: CASSFQPGARGEETQYF.

This clonotype was recorded at least ten times. The rearrangement uses TRBV29-1 and TRBJ2-7; a weak D match, TRBD1 (5 bases). The length of the CDR3 is 16 residues. The V end was cut by 3 bases, the J end by 5 bases, with 23 bases between. The germline gives CDR1 SQVTM, CDR2 ANQGSEA. The CDR3 DNA follows: TGCAGCGTTGAGTTGGGCAGGGCGGCACAGGAGCACGAGCAGTACTTC. It encodes CSVELGRAAQEHEQYF.

In this sample, this clonotype turned up many times. The chain employs TRBV7-6 and TRBJ2-7; D may be TRBD1 (6 bases). CDR1 is SGHVS and CDR2 is FNYEAQ in the germline V gene. CDR3 length: 14 amino acids. V was trimmed by 3 bases and J by 3 bases, leaving 12 bases between them. CDR3 amino acids: CASSFAGQNYEQYF. The CDR3 coding sequence is TGTGCCAGCAGCTTTGCAGGACAGAACTACGAGCAGTACTTC.

This chain links TRBV6-2 or TRBV6-3 with TRBJ1-2, with no clear D. The CDR3 is 13 residues long. Germline-derived CDR1 and CDR2 are MNHEY and SVGEGT. V lost 6 bases and J 6 bases, leaving 14 bases between the germline ends. The CDR3 region is CASSPQGGDGYTF. DNA of the CDR3: TGTGCCAGCAGCCCCCAAGGAGGCGATGGCTACACCTTC.

This clonotype came up many times. V gene TRBV28 combines with J gene TRBJ2-7; possibly TRBD2 for D (5 bases). V lost 2 bases and J lost 1, with 12 bases in between. From germline, CDR1 is MDHEN and CDR2 SYDVKM. CDR3 length: 15 amino acids. The CDR3 is CASSLGRVKSYEQYF. The CDR3 DNA follows: TGTGCCAGCAGTTTAGGGCGGGTTAAGTCCTACGAGCAGTACTTC.

This clonotype has more than one count but fewer than ten. V and J are TRBV12-3 or TRBV12-4 and TRBJ2-7; 10 bases match TRBD2. V lost 5 bases and J lost 0; bases outside the gene matches: 7. CDR3 length equals 16 residues. The CDR3 sequence is CASSLELAGGSYEQYF. CDR3 nucleotide sequence: TGTGCCAGCAGTCTCGAATTAGCGGGAGGCTCCTACGAGCAGTACTTC.

The chain recombines TRBV30 with TRBJ1-2; 7 positions match TRBD1. V was clipped by 5 bases and J by 2 bases; unmatched bases: 2. The CDR3 contains 12 residues. Germline V gene data show CDR1 as GTSNPN and CDR2 as SVGIG (reference sequence). The DNA for the CDR3 is TGTGCCTGGTCACAGGGGAACTATGGCTACACCTTC. Protein sequence: CAWSQGNYGYTF.

This clonotype was counted ten times or more. The chain uses TRBV7-9 and TRBJ2-7; 7 nucleotides align to TRBD2. The junction had 5 bases not matched to a gene; V was cut back by 3 bases and J by 6 bases. CDR3 length: 13 residues. The germline CDR1 and CDR2 sequences are SEHNR and FQNEAQ (reference sequence). CDR3 DNA sequence: TGTGCCAGCAGCTTGCGCAGGGAGGGCGAGCAGTACTTC. Its protein is CASSLRREGEQYF. Drawing the rest from reference TRBV7-9 and TRBJ2-7, the complete variable domain is DTGVSQNPRHKITKRGQNVTFRCDPISEHNRLYWYRQTLGQGPEFLTYFQNEAQLEKSRLLSDRFSAERPKGSFSTLEIQRTEQGDSAMYLCASSLRREGEQYFGPGTRLTVT.

This clonotype was observed at least ten times. The chain couples TRBV15 to TRBJ2-7; D ambiguous. Trimming removed 7 bases at V and 4 bases at J, with 17 bases between. Per the germline V gene, CDR1 is LNHNV and CDR2 is YYDKDF (reference sequence). The CDR3 spans 14 residues. This CDR3 reads CATTNPETDYEQYF. The CDR3 bases are TGTGCCACCACCAACCCTGAAACGGATTACGAGCAGTACTTC.